A selection of T cell receptor beta chains follows, all from one sample in a study of shared clonotypes between healthy human individuals. Sequencing was performed with immunoSEQ multiplex PCR; in TCRdb, only in-frame clones are kept and a portion is missing. The sample lists 98,000 or so clones; 68% were seen once. Sequenced input: memory CD8+ T cells sorted from blood. These TCRs come from a woman aged 25-40 years in good health. The CDR3 runs from the conserved cysteine through the conserved F or W. Each record gives: D gene, clone size, V gene, J gene, CDR3 DNA, CDR3 protein. The D gene is left open where the match is weak. Rows give clone size only sometimes, using once, few, many, or a class for an expanded clone.

d_call: TRBD1; clone_size: -; v_call: TRBV27; j_call: TRBJ2-1; cdr3_nt: TGTGCCAGCAGTTTATTAGGGGGCCAGAATGAGCAGTTCTTC; cdr3_aa: CASSLLGGQNEQFF
d_call: TRBD2; clone_size: -; v_call: TRBV11-2; j_call: TRBJ2-7; cdr3_nt: TGTGCCAGCAGCTCCGTAGGACTAGCGGGAGATAGCTACGAGCAGTACTTC; cdr3_aa: CASSSVGLAGDSYEQYF
d_call: -; clone_size: many; v_call: TRBV4-2; j_call: TRBJ2-7; cdr3_nt: TGTGCCAGCAGCCAAGATCTTGGCGGTGGATCCTACGAGCAGTACTTC; cdr3_aa: CASSQDLGGGSYEQYF
d_call: TRBD1; clone_size: -; v_call: TRBV7-9; j_call: TRBJ2-6; cdr3_nt: TGTGCCAGCGGTCTCACCGGGACAGGGACTTCTGGGGCCAACGTCCTGACTTTC; cdr3_aa: CASGLTGTGTSGANVLTF
d_call: -; clone_size: -; v_call: TRBV19; j_call: TRBJ2-3; cdr3_nt: TGTGCCAGTTCCTCCCGGTCGAGAGGCACAGATACGCAGTATTTT; cdr3_aa: CASSSRSRGTDTQYF
d_call: TRBD2; clone_size: -; v_call: TRBV6-6; j_call: TRBJ2-7; cdr3_nt: TGTGCCAGCAGTTACCGCTTAGCGGGAGCGGGCGAGCAGTACTTC; cdr3_aa: CASSYRLAGAGEQYF
d_call: -; clone_size: few; v_call: TRBV5-1; j_call: TRBJ1-1; cdr3_nt: TGCGCCAGCAGCACCGACAGAATGAACACTGAAGCTTTCTTT; cdr3_aa: CASSTDRMNTEAFF
d_call: -; clone_size: -; v_call: TRBV5-6; j_call: TRBJ1-1; cdr3_nt: TGTGCCAGCAGCTTGGTTCTTGGGGCGTACACTGAAGCTTTCTTT; cdr3_aa: CASSLVLGAYTEAFF
d_call: TRBD2; clone_size: -; v_call: TRBV4-1; j_call: TRBJ2-1; cdr3_nt: TGCGCCAGCAGCCAAGGGACTAGCGGGAGACGATACAATGAGCAGTTCTTC; cdr3_aa: CASSQGTSGRRYNEQFF
d_call: TRBD1; clone_size: many; v_call: TRBV4-1; j_call: TRBJ1-5; cdr3_nt: TGCGCCAGCAGCGAACCAGGGACAGTCAATCAGCCCCAGCATTTT; cdr3_aa: CASSEPGTVNQPQHF
d_call: -; clone_size: -; v_call: TRBV2; j_call: TRBJ2-5; cdr3_nt: TGTGCCAGCAGTGTACGTGGGTACCATACGGAGACCCAGTACTTC; cdr3_aa: CASSVRGYHTETQYF
d_call: -; clone_size: once; v_call: TRBV19; j_call: TRBJ2-4; cdr3_nt: TGTGCCAGTAGTGGGACTCAGGGGAGACGAGCCAAAAACATTCAGTACTTC; cdr3_aa: CASSGTQGRRAKNIQYF
d_call: -; clone_size: -; v_call: TRBV28; j_call: TRBJ2-3; cdr3_nt: TGTGCCAGCAGTTTAGAGCTCTCCCATAGTTTTAGCACAGATACGCAGTATTTT; cdr3_aa: CASSLELSHSFSTDTQYF
d_call: -; clone_size: -; v_call: TRBV9; j_call: TRBJ2-3; cdr3_nt: TGTGCCAGCAGCATGGGCAACACAGATACGCAGTATTTT; cdr3_aa: CASSMGNTDTQYF
d_call: -; clone_size: few; v_call: TRBV6-6; j_call: TRBJ1-3; cdr3_nt: TGTGCCAGCAGTTACTCGAGGATTTCTGGAAACACCATATATTTT; cdr3_aa: CASSYSRISGNTIYF
d_call: -; clone_size: -; v_call: TRBV15; j_call: TRBJ2-5; cdr3_nt: TGTGCCACCAGCAGAGGAGGGGCGGCCCAGTACTTC; cdr3_aa: CATSRGGAAQYF
d_call: -; clone_size: -; v_call: TRBV5-1; j_call: TRBJ2-5; cdr3_nt: TGCGCCAGCAGGTGGGTTATCCAAGAGACCCAGTACTTC; cdr3_aa: CASRWVIQETQYF
d_call: TRBD2; clone_size: -; v_call: TRBV6-6; j_call: TRBJ2-7; cdr3_nt: TGTGCCAGCAGTCCGACTAGCGGGGCGAGATACGAGCAGTACTTC; cdr3_aa: CASSPTSGARYEQYF
d_call: -; clone_size: -; v_call: TRBV2; j_call: TRBJ2-7; cdr3_nt: TGTGCCAGCAGTGGGGAGGAAAGCTCCTACGAGCAGTACTTC; cdr3_aa: CASSGEESSYEQYF
d_call: -; clone_size: -; v_call: TRBV19; j_call: TRBJ1-5; cdr3_nt: TGTGCCAGTAGTATTGTAGCTAAGGGCAATCAGCCCCAGCATTTT; cdr3_aa: CASSIVAKGNQPQHF
d_call: TRBD1; clone_size: -; v_call: TRBV6-5; j_call: TRBJ1-2; cdr3_nt: TGTGCCAGCAGTTTCAACAGATTAGACAGGGGATATGGCTACACCTTC; cdr3_aa: CASSFNRLDRGYGYTF
d_call: -; clone_size: -; v_call: TRBV10-2; j_call: TRBJ2-7; cdr3_nt: TGCGCCAGCAGTGATCGGGGAGAGCAGTACTTC; cdr3_aa: CASSDRGEQYF
d_call: TRBD2; clone_size: -; v_call: TRBV19; j_call: TRBJ2-1; cdr3_nt: TGTGCCAGTAGTGTAGTAGCGGGGTACAATGAGCAGTTCTTC; cdr3_aa: CASSVVAGYNEQFF
d_call: -; clone_size: -; v_call: TRBV5-1; j_call: TRBJ2-2; cdr3_nt: TGCGCCAGCAGCTTTGGACAGACCGGGGAGCTGTTTTTT; cdr3_aa: CASSFGQTGELFF
d_call: TRBD1; clone_size: -; v_call: TRBV18; j_call: TRBJ2-7; cdr3_nt: TGTGCCAGCTCACCCCTCCCAGGGGGCGTTCTCGCAACCTACGAGCAGTACTTC; cdr3_aa: CASSPLPGGVLATYEQYF
d_call: TRBD1; clone_size: many; v_call: TRBV11-2; j_call: TRBJ2-1; cdr3_nt: TGTGCCAGCAGCTTGGGGACAGGAGACAATGAGCAGTTCTTC; cdr3_aa: CASSLGTGDNEQFF
d_call: -; clone_size: -; v_call: TRBV4-1; j_call: TRBJ1-3; cdr3_nt: TGCGCCAGCAGCCGCTGGCAACGCTCTGGAAACACCATATATTTT; cdr3_aa: CASSRWQRSGNTIYF
d_call: -; clone_size: once; v_call: TRBV18; j_call: TRBJ2-7; cdr3_nt: TGTGCCAGCTCAAGGGGGGACACTTCCTACGAGCAGTACTTC; cdr3_aa: CASSRGDTSYEQYF
d_call: TRBD2; clone_size: -; v_call: TRBV28; j_call: TRBJ2-1; cdr3_nt: TGTGCCAGCAGTCGTACCGGGACTAGCGGAAACAATGAGCAGTTCTTC; cdr3_aa: CASSRTGTSGNNEQFF
d_call: -; clone_size: -; v_call: TRBV28; j_call: TRBJ1-5; cdr3_nt: TGTGCCAGCAGTTTAGGATTCAATCAGCCCCAGCATTTT; cdr3_aa: CASSLGFNQPQHF
d_call: -; clone_size: -; v_call: TRBV6-5; j_call: TRBJ1-5; cdr3_nt: TGTGCCAGCAGTGCAGGGGATGCTCAGCCCCAGCATTTT; cdr3_aa: CASSAGDAQPQHF
d_call: -; clone_size: -; v_call: TRBV27; j_call: TRBJ1-6; cdr3_nt: TGTGCCAGCAGTGGGCAAACAGGTTATAATTCACCCCTCCACTTT; cdr3_aa: CASSGQTGYNSPLHF
d_call: -; clone_size: -; v_call: TRBV29-1; j_call: TRBJ1-2; cdr3_nt: TGCAGCGCTAATACGGGGAATGGCTACACCTTC; cdr3_aa: CSANTGNGYTF
d_call: -; clone_size: few; v_call: TRBV29-1; j_call: TRBJ2-7; cdr3_nt: TGCAGCGTTGAGGGAGCCAGCTCAGTCTACGAGCAGTACTTC; cdr3_aa: CSVEGASSVYEQYF
d_call: -; clone_size: once; v_call: TRBV7-9; j_call: TRBJ2-3; cdr3_nt: TGTGCCGCTAAAAACGACTACACAGATACGCAGTATTTT; cdr3_aa: CAAKNDYTDTQYF
d_call: TRBD1; clone_size: -; v_call: TRBV9; j_call: TRBJ2-7; cdr3_nt: TGTGCCAGCAGCGTCGGCGGACAGGGTAACGAGCAGTACTTC; cdr3_aa: CASSVGGQGNEQYF
d_call: -; clone_size: -; v_call: TRBV6-6; j_call: TRBJ1-6; cdr3_nt: TGTGCCAGCAGTTTCGCCGACATTTGGGATTCACCCCTCCACTTT; cdr3_aa: CASSFADIWDSPLHF
d_call: TRBD1; clone_size: -; v_call: TRBV11-2; j_call: TRBJ1-2; cdr3_nt: TGTGCCAGCAGCCTAAGCCCCAGGGGGCTAGGCTATGGCTACACCTTC; cdr3_aa: CASSLSPRGLGYGYTF
d_call: TRBD2; clone_size: -; v_call: TRBV6-5; j_call: TRBJ2-1; cdr3_nt: TGTGCCAGCAGTACCGTAGCGGGAGCTTTTGATGAGCAGTTCTTC; cdr3_aa: CASSTVAGAFDEQFF
d_call: TRBD1; clone_size: -; v_call: TRBV5-1; j_call: TRBJ1-1; cdr3_nt: TGCGCCAGCAGCACCGGACAGGCAGGGGGGAACACTGAAGCTTTCTTT; cdr3_aa: CASSTGQAGGNTEAFF
d_call: -; clone_size: -; v_call: TRBV2; j_call: TRBJ2-7; cdr3_nt: TGTGCCAGCAGTGAAGCAGCCGGCTACGAGCAGTACTTC; cdr3_aa: CASSEAAGYEQYF
d_call: -; clone_size: -; v_call: TRBV28; j_call: TRBJ2-3; cdr3_nt: TGTGCCAGCAGTTTGGGGTACAGAGCTAGCACAGATACGCAGTATTTT; cdr3_aa: CASSLGYRASTDTQYF
d_call: -; clone_size: medium-sized; v_call: TRBV7-8; j_call: TRBJ2-1; cdr3_nt: TGTGCCAGCAGCGAAATAGACTCCTGGCCCCACAATGAGCAGTTCTTC; cdr3_aa: CASSEIDSWPHNEQFF
d_call: -; clone_size: -; v_call: TRBV1; j_call: TRBJ2-1; cdr3_nt: TGCACCAGCAGCCAAACTAGCGGGAACAATGAGCAGTTCTTC; cdr3_aa: CTSSQTSGNNEQFF
d_call: -; clone_size: -; v_call: TRBV5-5; j_call: TRBJ1-5; cdr3_nt: TGTGCCAGCAGCTTGGTTTACAATTCAGGCAATCAGCCCCAGCATTTT; cdr3_aa: CASSLVYNSGNQPQHF
d_call: TRBD1; clone_size: -; v_call: TRBV15; j_call: TRBJ2-7; cdr3_nt: TGTGCCACCAGCAGGACCGGGACAGGGGCTTACGAGCAGTACTTC; cdr3_aa: CATSRTGTGAYEQYF
d_call: -; clone_size: -; v_call: TRBV4-1; j_call: TRBJ1-1; cdr3_nt: TGCGCCAGCAGGATGGACAGTAACACTGAAGCTTTCTTT; cdr3_aa: CASRMDSNTEAFF
d_call: -; clone_size: few; v_call: TRBV28; j_call: TRBJ1-5; cdr3_nt: TGTGCCAGCAGTTTTTCCTGGGAGAGGGATCAGCCCCAGCATTTT; cdr3_aa: CASSFSWERDQPQHF
d_call: -; clone_size: few; v_call: TRBV28; j_call: TRBJ2-7; cdr3_nt: TGTGCCAGCAGTTTAGAGGGTAGGGAACCCTACGAGCAGTACTTC; cdr3_aa: CASSLEGREPYEQYF
d_call: TRBD2; clone_size: -; v_call: TRBV27; j_call: TRBJ2-7; cdr3_nt: TGTGCCAGCAGTTTGAGCCTAGCGGGAGCATATCGGCGCTACGAGCAGTACTTC; cdr3_aa: CASSLSLAGAYRRYEQYF
d_call: TRBD1; clone_size: -; v_call: TRBV6-5; j_call: TRBJ2-1; cdr3_nt: TGTGCCAGCAGTGCCGGGACAGCTTACAATGAGCAGTTCTTC; cdr3_aa: CASSAGTAYNEQFF
d_call: TRBD2; clone_size: -; v_call: TRBV6-5; j_call: TRBJ2-5; cdr3_nt: TGTGCCAGCAGTTCGGCGGGAGAATATGAGACCCAGTACTTC; cdr3_aa: CASSSAGEYETQYF
d_call: -; clone_size: -; v_call: TRBV30; j_call: TRBJ2-2; cdr3_nt: TGTGCCTGGAACACAGGGTTGACTGGGGAGCTGTTTTTT; cdr3_aa: CAWNTGLTGELFF